The 19 T cell receptor beta chains listed next were all sequenced from one sample in a study of shared clonotypes between healthy human individuals. Profiled with immunoSEQ multiplex PCR; TCRdb holds only in-frame clones, not every one. The repertoire holds over a million clones, with around 78% as singletons. Sequenced: memory CD4+ T cells from PBMCs. The subset is: CD45RA-negative fraction. These receptors originate from a man between 18 and 29 years old in good health. Some clones in this sample may be carry-over from other donors' samples.

A note on this clone: A read error is the likely source, as a far larger clone sits one nucleotide away. Other DNA variants within this sample encode the same CDR3. The CDR3 here is CASSRGLAGEVGQYF. The DNA of the CDR3 is TGTGCCAGCTCACGAGGACTAGCGGGTGAGGTTGGGCAGTACTTC. The chain is built from TRBV18 and TRBJ2-7, with TRBD2 matching over 11 bases. V trimming: 4 bases; J trimming: 9 bases; junction bases outside the gene matches: 11. Germline lookup yields CDR1 KGHSH and CDR2 LQKENI. There are 15 residues in the CDR3.

This rearrangement joins TRBV11-1 to TRBJ2-5; D gene uncertain. Trimming took 4 bases from V and 5 from J, leaving 5 bases between them. CDR3 length: 11 residues. The V gene's germline CDR1 is SGHAT and CDR2 FQDESV (reference sequence). CDR3 residues: CASSSEETQYF. CDR3 DNA sequence: TGTGCCAGCAGCTCGGAGGAGACCCAGTACTTC.

Remarks on this clone: Other DNA sequences within the sample encode an identical CDR3. This chain uses TRBV7-2 with TRBJ1-1; D ambiguous. The CDR3 has 15 residues. Trimming left V 0 bases short and J 0 bases short, with 8 bases between. Germline CDR1 is SGHTA and CDR2 is FQGNSA. This CDR3 is CASSLAGQLNTEAFF. DNA of the CDR3: TGTGCCAGCAGCTTAGCAGGTCAGCTGAACACTGAAGCTTTCTTT.

A note on this clone: A read error is possible here, since a much larger clone lies one base away. This sample includes further DNA sequences coding for the same CDR3. This chain joins TRBV7-9 and TRBJ2-3; 9 nucleotides agree with TRBD2. The CDR3 runs to 15 residues. CDR1 and CDR2 from the germline V gene are SEHNR and FQNEAQ (reference sequence). The junction had 4 bases not matched to a gene; V was cut back by 3 bases and J by 3 bases. CDR3 sequence reads: CASSLGLAGTDTQYF. CDR3 sequence (DNA): TGTGCCAGCAGCTTGGGCCTAGCGGGAACAGATACGCAGTATTTT.

The V gene is TRBV28, the J gene TRBJ2-5, with 14 bases identical to TRBD2. Per germline, CDR1 MDHEN and CDR2 SYDVKM. The CDR3 is 19 amino acids. With V trimmed by 4 bases and J by 5 bases, 15 bases remained unmatched. For the CDR3, the DNA is TGTGCCAGCAGTTCACAAAATATGGGACTAGCGGGAGAGTTGGAGACCCAGTACTTC. Translation: CASSSQNMGLAGELETQYF.

This chain connects TRBV2 to TRBJ2-1; D is uncertain. Germline assignment: CDR1 SNHLY and CDR2 FYNNEI. Trimming took off 6 bases at V and 6 bases at J, with 12 bases between the two ends. The CDR3 runs to 13 residues. The CDR3 bases are TGTGCCAGCAGCGGTCCCCTCGGCAATGAGCAGTTCTTC. Translated, it gives CASSGPLGNEQFF.

The CDR3: CAPLSGREEGYTF. As DNA, the CDR3 is TGTGCACCACTGTCTGGGAGGGAGGAGGGCTACACCTTC. V gene TRBV7-3 combines with J gene TRBJ1-2, with unresolved D. Germline V CDR1 and CDR2: SGHTA, FQGTGA. The CDR3 is 13 amino acids.

The chain joins TRBV4-2 to TRBJ2-2; TRBD2 might be the D (5 bases). Per germline, CDR1 LGHNA and CDR2 YNFKEQ. The V end was cut by 3 bases, the J end by 3 bases, with 8 bases between. CDR3 size: 14 residues. CDR3 sequence reads: CASSHLSDTGELFF. The DNA for the CDR3 is TGTGCCAGCAGCCATCTTAGCGACACCGGGGAGCTGTTTTTT.

Remarks on this clone: Since a far larger clone is one base different, this is likely a read error. This sequence joins TRBV28 and TRBJ2-1, with D possibly TRBD2 on 5 matching bases. Trimming removed 4 bases from V and 2 bases from J, with 15 bases in between. CDR3 size: 16 residues. Germline V gene sequence: CDR1 MDHEN, CDR2 SYDVKM. The CDR3 protein is CASSYPHGGAYNEQFF. DNA of the CDR3: TGTGCCAGCAGTTACCCTCACGGAGGTGCCTACAATGAGCAGTTCTTC.

This clone turned up a few times. A much larger clone lies one base from this, so it may be a read error. The chain is built from TRBV28 and TRBJ1-1; D is ambiguous. CDR3 size: 12 residues. V shed 6 bases and J shed 0 bases, with 5 bases lying between them. The germline V gene encodes CDR1 MDHEN and CDR2 SYDVKM. CDR3 sequence reads: CASSRMNTEAFF. CDR3 coding DNA: TGTGCCAGCAGCCGGATGAACACTGAAGCTTTCTTT.

The chain has TRBV30 and TRBJ1-3, with D possibly matching TRBD1 (5 bases). This CDR3 is built from 14 residues. Deletions cut 4 bases from V and 3 bases from J, with 13 bases between. The germline gives CDR1 GTSNPN, CDR2 SVGIG (reference sequence). In DNA form, the CDR3 reads TGTGCCTGGATTTCGGGGGTCCGTGGAAACACCATATATTTT. Residues: CAWISGVRGNTIYF.

The V gene is TRBV6-6, the J gene TRBJ2-1, with D possibly TRBD1 on 6 matching bases. V lost 7 bases and J lost 4, with 17 bases in between. From germline, CDR1 is MNHNY and CDR2 SVGAGI (reference sequence). This CDR3 region has 15 residues. The CDR3 is CASISGRTDYNEQFF. Written as DNA, the CDR3 is TGTGCCAGCATCTCCGGCAGGACAGATTACAATGAGCAGTTCTTC.

Points on this clone: Possible read error: a much larger clone is one base away. The V gene is TRBV5-1, the J gene TRBJ2-5; TRBD1 might be the D (5 bases). Germline CDR1 and CDR2: SGHRS and YFSETQ. This CDR3 has 14 amino acids. CDR3 in DNA: TGCGCCAGCAGCTTTTCCCAGGGCCAAGAGGCCCAGTACTTC. This gives the protein CASSFSQGQEAQYF.

Comment on this clone: This is likely an artifact of a read error, given a far larger clone one base away. The rearrangement links TRBV11-3 to TRBJ1-3; D remains ambiguous. The CDR3 has 12 amino acids. Per the germline V gene, CDR1 is SGHNT and CDR2 is YENEEA. V dropped 0 bases and J dropped 3 bases, with 0 bases sitting between them. As DNA, the CDR3 is TGTGCCAGCAGCTTAGATGGAAACACCATATATTTT. Translating it yields CASSLDGNTIYF.

This sequence joins TRBV28 and TRBJ1-5, with D perhaps TRBD1 (6 bases). This CDR3 contains 14 residues. The germline V gene encodes CDR1 MDHEN and CDR2 SYDVKM. V lost 1 base and J lost 7, with 11 bases in between. The DNA for the CDR3 is TGTGCCAGCAGTTTATCGCAGGGGAGCCAGCCCCAGCATTTT. This encodes CASSLSQGSQPQHF.

The V call is TRBV5-6, the J call TRBJ2-3; 11 bases line up with TRBD2. Germline trimming cut 2 bases from V and 4 bases from J; bases unmatched to any gene: 6. Germline loops: CDR1 SGHDT, CDR2 YYEEEE. The CDR3 sequence is 16 residues long. The CDR3 region is CASSFLLAGEADTQYF. The CDR3, as DNA: TGTGCCAGCAGCTTCCTACTAGCGGGAGAGGCAGATACGCAGTATTTT.

This clone was recorded only once. The chain combines TRBV7-9 with TRBJ2-7, with 7 bases fitting TRBD1. This CDR3 is 13 amino acids long. V shed 4 bases and J 6 bases; nucleotides not matched to a gene: 6. The germline V gene has CDR1 SEHNR and CDR2 FQNEAQ (reference sequence). The CDR3, as DNA: TGTGCCAGCAGCTGGACAGGCTTAAGCGAGCAGTACTTC. Protein product: CASSWTGLSEQYF.

This chain uses TRBV2 with TRBJ1-2; 7 bases map to TRBD1. The CDR3 runs to 14 residues. The junction had 17 bases not matched to a gene; V was cut back by 5 bases and J by 14 bases. From germline, CDR1 is SNHLY and CDR2 FYNNEI. The chain's CDR3 is CASSRESGTALGTF. The DNA of the CDR3 is TGTGCCAGCAGTAGAGAATCCGGGACAGCATTGGGGACCTTC.

V is TRBV18 and J is TRBJ1-4, with D possibly TRBD1 on 6 matching bases. The CDR3 is made up of 17 amino acids. Per the germline V gene, CDR1 is KGHSH and CDR2 is LQKENI. V lost 2 bases, J lost 7 bases, and 20 bases lay in between. CDR3 in DNA: TGTGCCAGCTCACCAGGAGGTGGGGGGACACGCGCTGAAAAACTGTTTTTT. The encoded protein is CASSPGGGGTRAEKLFF.